This TCR beta chain came from a study of blood T cells in healthy people across ages. A second PCR of roughly 6 to 12 cycles used a sample-barcoded 5' primer and a J-beta primer mix. TCRdb ran MiXCR on the 5' RACE reads and lists one entry per CDR3 protein. The table lists roughly 730,000 distinct CDR3 sequences, 56% of them singletons. General study results and limits: Leaving the PBMCs unsorted stopped any conclusive comparison of naive versus antigen-experienced cells. The long-lived group displayed more naive CD4+ cells, plus higher diversity, than the aged donors did. Per million T cells, the diversity of TCR beta decreased roughly linearly as age advanced.

Trimming left V 5 bases short and J 0 bases short, with 14 bases between. Germline V gene lookup returns CDR1 MDHEN and CDR2 SYDVKM. The CDR3 is 16 amino acids. In regard to this clonotype: Its matching antigen is unknown.

Sequencing input: blood. This clonotype originated in a man between 35 and 55 years old in good health. This chain connects TRBV28 to TRBJ1-5; D is unclear. The CDR3 loop is CASSKIPANSNQPQHF. The DNA of the CDR3 is TGTGCCAGCAGTAAAATTCCAGCCAATAGCAATCAGCCCCAGCATTTT. Complete variable domain (other parts from reference TRBV28 and TRBJ1-5): DVKVTQSSRYLVKRTGEKVFLECVQDMDHENMFWYRQDPGLGLRLIYFSYDVKMKEKGDIPEGYSVSREKKERFSLILESASTNQTSMYLCASSKIPANSNQPQHFGDGTRLSIL.